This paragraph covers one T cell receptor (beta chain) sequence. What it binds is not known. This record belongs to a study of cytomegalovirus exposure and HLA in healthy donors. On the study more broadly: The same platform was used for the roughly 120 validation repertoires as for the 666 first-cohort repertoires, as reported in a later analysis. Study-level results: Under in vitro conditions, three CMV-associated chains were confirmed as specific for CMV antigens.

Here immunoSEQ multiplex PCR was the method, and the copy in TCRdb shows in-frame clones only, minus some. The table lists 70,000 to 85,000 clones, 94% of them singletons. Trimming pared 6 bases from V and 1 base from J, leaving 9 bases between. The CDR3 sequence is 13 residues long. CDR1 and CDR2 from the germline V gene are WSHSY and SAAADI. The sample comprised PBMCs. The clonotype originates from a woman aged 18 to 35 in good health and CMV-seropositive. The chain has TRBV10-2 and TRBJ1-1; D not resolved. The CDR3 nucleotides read TGCGCCAGCAGGTCGACAAGGAACACTGAAGCTTTCTTT. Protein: CASRSTRNTEAFF.